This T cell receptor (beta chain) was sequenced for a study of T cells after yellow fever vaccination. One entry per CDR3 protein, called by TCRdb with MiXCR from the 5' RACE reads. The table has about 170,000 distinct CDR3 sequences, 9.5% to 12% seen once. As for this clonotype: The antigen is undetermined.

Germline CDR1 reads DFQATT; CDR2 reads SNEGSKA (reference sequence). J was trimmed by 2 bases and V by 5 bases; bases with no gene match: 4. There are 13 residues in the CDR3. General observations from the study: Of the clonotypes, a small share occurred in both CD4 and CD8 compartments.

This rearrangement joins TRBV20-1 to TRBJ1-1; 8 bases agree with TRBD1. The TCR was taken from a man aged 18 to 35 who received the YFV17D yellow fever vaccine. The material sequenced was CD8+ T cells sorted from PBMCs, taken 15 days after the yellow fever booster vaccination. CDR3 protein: CSARQGLNTEAFF. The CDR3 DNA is TGCAGTGCTCGACAGGGGCTTAACACTGAAGCTTTCTTT.